This T cell receptor (beta chain) appears in the sequencing data of a study of blood T cell repertoires in COVID-19. The table came from immunoSEQ multiplex PCR; TCRdb's copy has only in-frame clones and leaves some out. Here the sample spans some 180,000 clones, 70% to 90% being singletons. Germline values: CDR1 SGDLS, CDR2 YYNGEE. J gave up 3 bases and V 5 bases, and 4 bases lay outside the gene matches. This CDR3 has 14 amino acids. This receptor was obtained from a middle-aged man with active or convalescent COVID-19. The specimen sequenced was peripheral blood. The rearrangement links TRBV9 to TRBJ2-2; 7 nucleotides match TRBD2. CDR3 residues: CASRFGGDTGELFF. The CDR3, as DNA: TGTGCCAGCAGGTTTGGGGGGGACACCGGGGAGCTGTTTTTT.